Listed here are 5 T cell receptor beta chains from one sample, sequenced in a study of tumor and adjacent non-tumor tissue in lung cancer. Three rounds of nested PCR, following a modified ARM-PCR protocol, produced the TCRbeta library. TCRdb redid the calling of the multiplex PCR reads with MiXCR, one entry per CDR3 protein. The table lists about 100,000 distinct CDR3 sequences, 50% to 70% of them singletons. RNA was extracted from bulk tissue without any cell sorting. More than 3 cm separated this lung sample from the edge of the tumor. Sequenced input: distant non-tumor lung tissue. The receptor set was obtained from a man aged 25-45 years with non-small cell lung cancer.

The table lists this clonotype with a few counts. A much larger clone differs by one base, so this may be a read error. The chain is built from TRBV12-3 or TRBV12-4 and TRBJ2-1, with D perhaps matching TRBD1 (6 bases). The CDR3 is made up of 16 amino acids. This CDR3 is CVSSFSPTGPYNEQFF. Here the CDR3 DNA reads TGTGTCAGCAGTTTTAGCCCGACAGGACCCTACAATGAGCAGTTCTTC.

Notes on this clonotype: A read error is likely, as this CDR3 ends without the conserved phenylalanine or tryptophan. The chain joins TRBV11-2 to TRBJ2-1; tentative D call: TRBD1 (5 bases). This CDR3 is 17 amino acids long. The germline V gene has CDR1 SGHAT and CDR2 FQNNGV. CDR3 loop: CASSLDLSLRANNQQFL. DNA of the CDR3: TGTGCCAGCAGCTTAGATTTGTCTCTCAGGGCCAACAATCAGCAGTTCTTA.

At least ten counts were recorded for this clonotype. J is TRBJ2-3 and V is TRBV25-1; the match to TRBD2 covers 7 bases. Germline V gene data show CDR1 as MGHDK and CDR2 as SYGVNS. V was pared by 2 bases and J by 0 bases, with 11 bases of the junction left unmatched. CDR3 size: 18 residues. The CDR3 here is CASSEGERDFTSTDTQYF. The CDR3 bases are TGTGCCAGCAGTGAAGGCGAGCGGGATTTTACTAGCACAGATACGCAGTATTTT. The full variable domain, rest sourced from reference TRBV25-1 and TRBJ2-3, is EADIYQTPRYLVIGTGKKITLECSQTMGHDKMYWYQQDPGMELHLIHYSYGVNSTEKGDLSSESTVSRIRTEHFPLTLESARPSHTSQYLCASSEGERDFTSTDTQYFGPGTRLTVL.

A note on this clonotype: The junction departs from germline at one end; a sequencing error may be responsible. The V call is TRBV20-1, the J call TRBJ2-3, with 7 bases that match TRBD2. This CDR3 region has 14 residues. CDR1 and CDR2 (germline): DFQATT, SNEGSKA (reference sequence). The CDR3 sequence: CSMVGGLVLYTQCF. The CDR3 DNA follows: TGCAGTATGGTAGGCGGACTAGTTCTATATACGCAGTGTTTT.

The chain recombines TRBV6-6 with TRBJ2-1, with D hard to call. The ends were cut back, 7 bases at V and 1 base at J, with 14 bases in the middle. The length of the CDR3 is 15 residues. Per the germline V gene, CDR1 is MNHNY and CDR2 is SVGAGI (reference sequence). CDR3: CASTLPLSSYNEQFF. The CDR3 nucleotides are TGTGCCAGCACCCTTCCTCTTTCTTCCTACAATGAGCAGTTCTTC.